Described below is a single TCR beta chain sequence and its context. Its antigen is unknown. This sample stems from a study of Ad26.COV2.S vaccination and SARS-CoV-2 variants. General observations from the study: Recipients of vaccine and of placebo showed similar breadth of their non-spike TCR repertoires. Total T cell responses were possibly underestimated by TCR breadth and depth analyses.

In germline, CDR1 is KGHSH, CDR2 LQKENI. The junction had 8 bases not matched to a gene; V was cut back by 2 bases and J by 2 bases. The CDR3 covers 16 residues. Profiling relied on immunoSEQ multiplex PCR, and the TCRdb table lists in-frame clones only, not all of them. The table has some 350,000 clones, 92% seen once. This clonotype was obtained from a human donor who had recovered from COVID-19. The chain couples TRBV18 to TRBJ2-7; 8 nucleotides align to TRBD2. The specimen comprised peripheral blood, sampled after recovery from COVID-19. The CDR3, as DNA: TGTGCCAGCTCACCATCGGGCGGGGGGCTACCCTACGAGCAGTACTTC. Protein sequence: CASSPSGGGLPYEQYF.